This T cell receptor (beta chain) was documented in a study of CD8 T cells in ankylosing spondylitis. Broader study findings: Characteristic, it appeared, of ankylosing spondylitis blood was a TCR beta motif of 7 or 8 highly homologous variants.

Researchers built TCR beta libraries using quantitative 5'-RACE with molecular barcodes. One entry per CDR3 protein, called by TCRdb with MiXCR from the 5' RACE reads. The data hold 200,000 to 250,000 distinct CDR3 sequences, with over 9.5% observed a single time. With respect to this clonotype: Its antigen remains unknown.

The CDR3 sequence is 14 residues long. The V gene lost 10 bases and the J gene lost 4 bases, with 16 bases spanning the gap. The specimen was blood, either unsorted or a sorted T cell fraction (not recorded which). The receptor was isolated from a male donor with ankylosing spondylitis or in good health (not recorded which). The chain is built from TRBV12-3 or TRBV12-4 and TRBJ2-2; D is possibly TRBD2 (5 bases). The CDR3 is CATRRGATTGELFF. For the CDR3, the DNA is TGTGCCACCCGCCGGGGAGCTACCACCGGGGAGCTGTTTTTT.